This TCR beta chain was captured by sequencing in a study of T-cell memory formation after mild COVID-19. On this clonotype: Its target is unknown.

Study observations and caveats: Second-wave clones with a day 37 peak had unconfirmed SARS-CoV-2 specificity.

TCRdb used MiXCR to reprocess the 5' RACE reads, holding one entry per CDR3 protein. The repertoire has 470,000 or so distinct CDR3 sequences, 18% of them found once; the top ten carry around an eighth. The sequence was collected from an adult woman who had mild COVID-19 (a few samples of this study predate the infection). Cell type and time point are not known. The sequenced material came from PBMCs or a T cell subset sorted from them (not recorded which).

CDR3 in DNA: TGTGCCAGCAGTGTACTAGCGGGAGTGGGTTACGAGCAGTACTTC. Encoded protein: CASSVLAGVGYEQYF. This sequence joins TRBV27 and TRBJ2-7; 11 positions match TRBD2. There are 15 residues in the CDR3. Germline assignment: CDR1 MNHEY and CDR2 SMNVEV (reference sequence). After removal of 5 bases from V and 4 bases from J, the junction contained 7 bases not matched to a gene.